A single sample is the source of the 4 T cell receptor beta chains below, sequenced in a study of Ad26.COV2.S vaccination and SARS-CoV-2 variants. Noted treatment: approximately 18 received Ad26.COV2.S at low or high dose, single or two shots; roughly five received placebo; per-sample allocation not given. Vaccine and placebo recipients were sampled on day 63 after the first injection. Assay: immunoSEQ multiplex PCR; the TCRdb copy retains only in-frame clones and omits some. Counted here are some 340,000 clones, approximately 86% occurring once; the ten biggest clones make up under 2%. Sample: peripheral blood, taken in a trial of Ad26.COV2.S vaccine versus placebo. These TCRs come from a person between 18 and 60 years old who received the Ad26.COV2.S COVID-19 vaccine or a placebo.

The chain combines TRBV30 with TRBJ1-2, with D possibly being TRBD1 (6 bases). The germline V gene encodes CDR1 GTSNPN and CDR2 SVGIG (reference sequence). This CDR3 spans 13 amino acids. V was pared by 5 bases and J by 1 base, with 11 bases between. CDR3: CAWVQGFNYGYTF. The CDR3 nucleotides are TGTGCCTGGGTGCAGGGGTTTAACTATGGCTACACCTTC. The full variable domain, its missing parts supplied by reference TRBV30 and TRBJ1-2, is SQTIHQWPATLVQPVGSPLSLECTVEGTSNPNLYWYRQAAGRGLQLLFYSVGIGQISSEVPQNLSASRPQDRQFILSSKKLLLSDSGFYLCAWVQGFNYGYTFGSGTRLTVV.

The chain's CDR3 is CASSLMGQGLSEAFF. The CDR3 DNA is TGTGCCAGCAGTCTCATGGGACAGGGTCTTTCTGAAGCTTTCTTT. V and J are TRBV6-2 or TRBV6-3 and TRBJ1-1; 9 bases align to TRBD1. CDR1 and CDR2 (germline): MNHEY, SVGEGT. The CDR3 loop spans 15 amino acids. The ends lost 5 bases at V and 6 bases at J; junction bases unmatched: 10.

The chain combines TRBV6-5 with TRBJ1-1; no definite D call. With 7 bases removed from V and 5 bases from J, the gap between germline ends came to 14 bases. The CDR3 runs to 13 residues. Looked up from germline, CDR1 is MNHEY and CDR2 is SVGAGI. The CDR3 here is CASTFKPGTEAFF. The CDR3 DNA reads TGTGCCAGCACCTTTAAGCCGGGGACTGAAGCTTTCTTT.

The chain carries TRBV16 and TRBJ1-2; 9 nucleotides line up with TRBD1. Losses at the gene ends were 4 bases for V and 5 bases for J; bases not matched to a gene: 5. Germline V gene data show CDR1 as KGHSY and CDR2 as FQNENV. This CDR3 contains 14 residues. The CDR3 is CASSRTGTGYGYTF. The CDR3 DNA reads as TGTGCCAGCAGCCGTACCGGGACAGGGTATGGCTACACCTTC.